The entry below gives a single T cell receptor (beta chain) sequence along with its context. Antigen: not known. The authors gated naive CD8+ T cells as CD45RO-CCR7+CD27+CD95-. The sample comes from a study of CXCR3-negative and CXCR3-positive naive CD8 T cells. Study summary: Roughly 130 million TRB reads in total, about 1.5 +/- 0.3 million per library. Broader study findings: CXCR3-positive naive cells carried more hydrophobic TRB CDR3s than CXCR3-negative naive cells did. Each naive subset displayed comparably high diversity, whereas memory CD8+ cells displayed much lower diversity.

This CDR3 has 14 amino acids. Per the germline V gene, CDR1 is SGHDN and CDR2 is FVKESK. 5' RACE that incorporated UMI labels was used to prepare the TRB cDNA libraries. Using the 5' RACE reads, TCRdb records one entry per CDR3 protein without DNA. The data show about 70,000 distinct CDR3 sequences, and the top ten clones hold 0.7% to 0.8%. This receptor was obtained from a human donor in good health. Some clones in this sample may be carry-over from other donors' samples. The sample taken for sequencing was naive CXCR3+ CD8+ T cells from blood. Regarding subset: CD45RO-CCR7+CD27+CD95- naive CD8+ T cells expressing CXCR3 (TNR3+). The genes are TRBV14 and TRBJ2-7. This CDR3 reads CASSQDISRYEQYF.